This passage covers 14 T cell receptor beta chains from one sample sequenced in a study of human T cells and chemical hapten exposure (dated by TCRdb to the early 2020s). The meaning of the sample's time point label: healthy volunteer bleed at 2 weeks. Total RNA was isolated from unfractionated whole blood collected in Tempus Blood RNA tubes. Receptor libraries were prepared by RACE. This sample was sequenced with a NextSeq 500. TCRdb trimmed the raw reads at Q25, called clones with MiXCR and kept productive beta chains. Each record represents a unique CDR3 protein, reported with the most common genes and DNA among its rows. The sample profile shows over 85,000 distinct CDR3 sequences; 8.5% to 9% of them were found once. About 3.1% of the sample goes to the ten largest clones. The specimen was whole blood. The receptor source for this set is a female donor in good health. Some clones in this sample may be carry-over from other donors' samples.

Turning to this clonotype: The CDR3 does not close with the conserved phenylalanine or tryptophan, likely indicating a read error. The DNA is left out, because the CDR3 cannot be placed on it with certainty; the CDR3 is given as TCRdb lists it. The CDR3: CASSQCRI. V and J are TRBV16 and TRBJ2-7. CDR1 and CDR2 (germline): KGHSY, FQNENV. The CDR3 contains 8 residues when both ends are counted.

This clonotype was recorded many times. The chain recombines TRBV28 with TRBJ2-7; no firm D call. The CDR3 contains 15 residues. V lost 6 bases to trimming and J lost 4 bases, with 19 bases between them. Germline loops: CDR1 MDHEN, CDR2 SYDVKM. CDR3 sequence reads: CASSPLRAVRYEQYF. The CDR3 nucleotides are TGTGCCAGCAGCCCGCTAAGGGCGGTGAGGTACGAGCAGTACTTC.

This clonotype appeared many times. The rearrangement joins TRBV10-3 to TRBJ2-5; D gene uncertain. CDR1 ENHRY and CDR2 SYGVKD come from the germline V gene. The CDR3 has 15 residues. Trimming removed 0 bases at V and 2 bases at J, with 10 bases between. Here the CDR3 DNA reads TGTGCCATCAGTGAGTCGAACACACAGCAAGAGACCCAGTACTTC. As protein: CAISESNTQQETQYF.

This clonotype was seen only a few times. The chain uses TRBV5-4 and TRBJ2-7, with TRBD2 matching 9 bases. CDR1 and CDR2 (germline): SGHNT, YYREEE (reference sequence). This CDR3 contains 17 residues. The trim removed 4 bases at V and 3 bases at J, leaving 14 bases unmatched. In DNA form, the CDR3 reads TGTGCCAGCAGCCTGGAAACTTCTAGCGGGACTGTCTACGAGCAGTACTTC. Its protein is CASSLETSSGTVYEQYF.

This clonotype has just a few counts. The chain couples TRBV6-2 or TRBV6-3 to TRBJ1-2, with D possibly being TRBD1 (5 bases). Trimming removed 2 bases at V and 5 bases at J, with 21 bases between. Germline V CDR1 and CDR2: MNHEY, SVGEGT. This CDR3 contains 17 residues. CDR3: CASSYPDSRGTMYGYTF. Here the CDR3 DNA reads TGTGCCAGCAGTTACCCGGACTCTCGGGGGACTATGTATGGCTACACCTTC.

Many counts were recorded for this clonotype. The genes are TRBV11-2 and TRBJ2-7; either TRBD1 or TRBD2 may fit D (5 bases each). The CDR3 extends over 12 amino acids. The V end lost 5 bases, the J end lost 7 bases, and 12 bases lay between the germline ends. Per the germline V gene, CDR1 is SGHAT and CDR2 is FQNNGV. The CDR3: CASSRGDPEQYF. Here the CDR3 DNA reads TGTGCCAGCAGCCGTGGGGACCCGGAGCAGTACTTC.

This clonotype has only a few counts. V gene TRBV20-1 combines with J gene TRBJ2-7, with D possibly matching TRBD1 (8 bases). V shed 1 base and J shed 6 bases, with 19 bases lying between them. The germline V gene encodes CDR1 DFQATT and CDR2 SNEGSKA (reference sequence). The CDR3 loop spans 15 amino acids. The CDR3 nucleotides are TGCAGTGCTAGAGGAAGCGGGACAGGAGGGGGCGAGCAGTACTTC. Protein sequence: CSARGSGTGGGEQYF.

This chain joins TRBV28 and TRBJ1-6; 7 positions agree with TRBD1. Unmatched junction bases numbered 9, after V lost 6 bases and J lost 7 bases. This CDR3 has 15 amino acids. The germline V gene encodes CDR1 MDHEN and CDR2 SYDVKM. The CDR3 DNA reads as TGTGCCAGCAGCCTACAGACAGGGCTCAATTCACCCCTCCACTTT. Protein sequence: CASSLQTGLNSPLHF.

This chain connects TRBV10-3 to TRBJ2-3; D may be TRBD2 (6 bases). The CDR3 covers 16 residues. Looked up from germline, CDR1 is ENHRY and CDR2 is SYGVKD. With 5 bases removed from V and 0 bases from J, the gap between germline ends came to 15 bases. CDR3 region: CAISRDSWASTDTQYF. The DNA for the CDR3 is TGTGCCATCAGTCGGGACTCTTGGGCTAGCACAGATACGCAGTATTTT.

This clonotype was observed many times. The V and J genes are TRBV28 and TRBJ2-3; D is possibly TRBD2 (6 bases). This CDR3 spans 16 amino acids. The germline CDR1 and CDR2 sequences are MDHEN and SYDVKM. V lost 4 bases and J lost 1, with 15 bases in between. CDR3 DNA: TGTGCCAGCAGTTCAAACGATGCTAGCGGCACAGATACGCAGTATTTT. It yields the protein CASSSNDASGTDTQYF.

This clonotype was recorded at least ten times. The chain is built from TRBV7-9 and TRBJ2-3; D tentatively reads TRBD1 or TRBD2 (5 bases each). In germline, CDR1 is SEHNR, CDR2 FQNEAQ (reference sequence). The CDR3 is 13 residues long. V lost 4 bases, J lost 4 bases, and 9 bases lay in between. This chain's CDR3 is CASSWDGADTQYF. CDR3 DNA: TGTGCCAGCAGCTGGGACGGGGCAGATACGCAGTATTTT.

This clonotype showed up many times. The chain employs TRBV5-5 and TRBJ1-4, with a weak D call TRBD1 (5 bases). CDR1 is SGHKS, CDR2 YYEKEE, per germline (reference sequence). V was shortened by 4 bases and J by 8 bases, with 15 bases between the two germline ends. This CDR3 is built from 14 residues. Here the CDR3 DNA reads TGTGCCAGCAGCCTGGGACCCCTGGGGGAAAAACTGTTTTTT. It specifies CASSLGPLGEKLFF.

Here the CDR3 reads CASSAQWVYGYTF. CDR3 DNA: TGTGCCAGCAGCGCACAGTGGGTCTATGGCTACACCTTC. The chain has TRBV5-6 and TRBJ1-2; D unresolved. Germline V lookup: CDR1 SGHDT, CDR2 YYEEEE. V dropped 4 bases and J dropped 4 bases, with 11 bases sitting between them. The CDR3 runs to 13 residues.

The chain links TRBV11-2 to TRBJ2-3; D ambiguous. There are 12 residues in the CDR3. The V gene lost 5 bases and the J gene lost 2 bases, with 5 bases spanning the gap. Looked up from germline, CDR1 is SGHAT and CDR2 is FQNNGV. The CDR3: CASSIPTDTQYF. CDR3 bases: TGTGCCAGCAGCATCCCCACAGATACGCAGTATTTT.